Presented here are 16 T cell receptor beta chains from one specimen sequenced in a study of metastatic and nonmetastatic thyroid tumors. No treatment had been given to any patient before thyroid surgery. From the PCR reads, TCRdb re-called clones with MiXCR. The profile shows roughly 23,000 clones, around 23% of them singletons. The sequenced sample consisted of blood. These receptors all stem from a male donor with papillary thyroid cancer or a benign thyroid nodule (not recorded which). Some clones in this sample may be carry-over from other donors' samples.

V is TRBV4-1 and J is TRBJ2-1, with D uncertain. The CDR3 is 16 residues long. CDR1 and CDR2 (germline): MGHRA, YSYEKL. Trimming took off 0 bases at V and 2 bases at J, with 11 bases between the two ends. The CDR3 coding sequence is TGCGCCAGCAGCCAAGATTGGACCAACGCCTACAATGAGCAGTTCTTC. Translation gives CASSQDWTNAYNEQFF.

The J gene is TRBJ2-1, the V gene TRBV19, with 11 nucleotides matching TRBD2. V dropped 5 bases and J dropped 5; count of bases not matched to a gene: 14. Germline V CDR1 and CDR2: LNHDA, SQIVND (reference sequence). CDR3 size: 18 residues. The CDR3 region is CASSLSIAGGPGDNEQFF. The CDR3 nucleotides read TGTGCCAGTAGTCTATCTATAGCGGGAGGGCCCGGGGACAATGAGCAGTTCTTC.

The table lists this clone with many counts. This chain uses TRBV12-3 or TRBV12-4 with TRBJ2-2; 9 nucleotides match TRBD2. The CDR3 runs 18 residues. V shed 4 bases, J shed 4 bases, and the junction held 13 bases outside the gene matches. CDR3 DNA sequence: TGTGCCAGCAGTTGGGGTCCTAGCGGGACTAGTGGCACCGGGGAGCTGTTTTTT. It encodes CASSWGPSGTSGTGELFF.

This clone was counted a few times. This sequence may be a read error, since a much larger clone differs from it by one base. This chain connects TRBV6-1 to TRBJ1-1; 10 bases fit TRBD1. CDR3 length equals 15 residues. Germline CDR1 MNHNS, CDR2 SASEGT. The CDR3 DNA sequence: TGTGCCAGCAGTGAGTTGGACAGGGGGAACGCTGAAGCTTTCTTT. Translated, it gives CASSELDRGNAEAFF.

This chain joins TRBV28 and TRBJ1-1, with D uncertain. The CDR3 loop spans 16 amino acids. V was shortened by 6 bases and J by 4 bases, with 21 bases between the two germline ends. Per the germline V gene, CDR1 is MDHEN and CDR2 is SYDVKM. The CDR3 DNA reads as TGTGCCAGCAGCCTAGGGTCCCCTGTGCTGATCACTGAAGCTTTCTTT. Residues: CASSLGSPVLITEAFF.

V usage is TRBV6-1 and J usage is TRBJ2-7; D assignment may be TRBD1 or TRBD2 (5 bases each). There are 13 residues in the CDR3. CDR1 MNHNS and CDR2 SASEGT come from the germline V gene. CDR3 sequence reads: CASRTGGSYEQYF. Here the CDR3 DNA reads TGTGCTTCGAGAACTGGGGGCTCCTACGAGCAGTACTTC.

This clone was counted between two and nine times. The chain joins TRBV12-3 or TRBV12-4 to TRBJ2-7, with D hard to call. The CDR3 contains 12 residues. V gave up 5 bases and J gave up 3 bases, with 8 bases separating them. CDR3 sequence (DNA): TGTGCCAGCAGTCCCTTGGGCTACGAGCAGTACTTC. It is translated as CASSPLGYEQYF.

This clone was picked up many times. The chain uses TRBV6-4 and TRBJ2-2; TRBD1 might be the D (5 bases). From germline, CDR1 is MRHNA and CDR2 SNTAGT. The CDR3 runs to 14 residues. V was pared by 2 bases and J by 6 bases, with 10 bases between. CDR3 sequence: CASSDQGISGELFF. For the CDR3, the DNA is TGTGCCAGCAGTGACCAGGGAATCTCCGGGGAGCTGTTTTTT.

The chain recombines TRBV6-1 with TRBJ2-7; maybe TRBD2 (5 bases). V lost 1 base and J 4 bases, leaving 14 bases between the germline ends. Germline CDR1 reads MNHNS; CDR2 reads SASEGT. The CDR3 loop spans 15 amino acids. CDR3 sequence: CASSEGMDCSYEQYF. CDR3 nucleotide sequence: TGTGCCAGCAGTGAAGGAATGGACTGCTCTTACGAGCAGTACTTC.

Concerning this clone itself: Because the CDR3 is missing its conserved closing phenylalanine or tryptophan, this is likely a read error. V gene TRBV6-1 combines with J gene TRBJ1-1; D is unresolved. Germline V gene data show CDR1 as MNHNS and CDR2 as SASEGT. CDR3 size: 13 residues. The DNA for the CDR3 is TGTGCCAGAAGTGAAGCCCGAACCTCTGAAGCTTTCAGT. It translates to CARSEARTSEAFS.

Ten or more counts support this clone. This sequence joins TRBV5-1 and TRBJ1-6; no firm D call. Germline V gene data show CDR1 as SGHRS and CDR2 as YFSETQ. The CDR3 consists of 15 residues. With 1 base removed from V and 5 bases from J, the gap between germline ends came to 10 bases. CDR3 nucleotide sequence: TGCGCCAGCAGCTTGTATGGGCAGAATAATTCACCCCTCCACTTT. Translation gives CASSLYGQNNSPLHF.

The table lists this clone with many counts. The rearrangement joins TRBV11-2 to TRBJ2-7; 7 positions agree with TRBD1. Germline values: CDR1 SGHAT, CDR2 FQNNGV. There are 14 residues in the CDR3. V gave up 6 bases and J gave up 3 bases; unmatched junction bases: 8. The CDR3 bases are TGTGCCAGCAGAAAGGGACAGTCCTTCTACGAGCAGTACTTC. This gives the protein CASRKGQSFYEQYF.

The V and J genes are TRBV19 and TRBJ2-3; 9 bases align to TRBD1. The CDR3 length is 16 residues. The junction had 9 bases not matched to a gene; V was cut back by 4 bases and J by 4 bases. CDR1 is LNHDA and CDR2 is SQIVND in the germline V gene (reference sequence). The CDR3 DNA reads TGTGCCAGTAGTAACTCACCCGGGACAGGGTCAGATACGCAGTATTTT. Protein: CASSNSPGTGSDTQYF.

The V gene is TRBV11-3, the J gene TRBJ2-3; 8 nucleotides line up with TRBD2. This CDR3 is built from 15 residues. V lost 5 bases and J lost 6; bases outside the gene matches: 10. Per germline, CDR1 SGHNT and CDR2 YENEEA. CDR3 bases: TGTGCCAGCAGCCCCACCGGGACTAGAGCTGATACGCAGTATTTT. It is translated as CASSPTGTRADTQYF.

This chain connects TRBV27 to TRBJ2-7, with TRBD1 as a possible D gene (6 bases). Per the germline V gene, CDR1 is MNHEY and CDR2 is SMNVEV (reference sequence). The germline V and J ends were trimmed by 8 bases and 2 bases, with 16 bases remaining between them. The CDR3 extends over 14 amino acids. CDR3 protein: CASSGQGSAYEQYF. The DNA for the CDR3 is TGTGCCAGCTCCGGGCAGGGGAGCGCCTACGAGCAGTACTTC.

This clone appeared many times. The chain carries TRBV6-5 and TRBJ2-7, with D uncertain. Trimming left V 2 bases short and J 2 bases short, with 10 bases between. Germline V CDR1 and CDR2: MNHEY, SVGAGI. This CDR3 has 14 amino acids. The CDR3 region is CASSYHSSPYEQYF. For the CDR3, the DNA is TGTGCCAGCAGTTACCATTCTAGTCCCTACGAGCAGTACTTC.